Detailed here is one T cell receptor beta chain. Its antigen is currently unknown. Sequencing used immunoSEQ multiplex PCR; TCRdb keeps in-frame clones, though not all of them. The sample yields fewer than 120,000 clones, over 85% seen once. The data belong to a study of graft-versus-host responses after intestinal transplantation. The CDR3 runs 15 residues. The V and J ends lost 1 base and 4 bases respectively, with 11 bases between them. Germline V gene lookup returns CDR1 SGHAT and CDR2 FQNNGV. This chain links TRBV11-2 with TRBJ1-3; D possibly corresponds to TRBD1 (5 bases). Sequenced material: unstimulated CD8+ T cells sorted from spleen or lymph node cells, taken before intestinal transplant. The sequence derives from a human donor who received an intestinal transplant. The CDR3 region has the DNA TGTGCCAGCAGCTTAGTTGGGGCCGAAGGAAACACCATATATTTT. Amino acids: CASSLVGAEGNTIYF.